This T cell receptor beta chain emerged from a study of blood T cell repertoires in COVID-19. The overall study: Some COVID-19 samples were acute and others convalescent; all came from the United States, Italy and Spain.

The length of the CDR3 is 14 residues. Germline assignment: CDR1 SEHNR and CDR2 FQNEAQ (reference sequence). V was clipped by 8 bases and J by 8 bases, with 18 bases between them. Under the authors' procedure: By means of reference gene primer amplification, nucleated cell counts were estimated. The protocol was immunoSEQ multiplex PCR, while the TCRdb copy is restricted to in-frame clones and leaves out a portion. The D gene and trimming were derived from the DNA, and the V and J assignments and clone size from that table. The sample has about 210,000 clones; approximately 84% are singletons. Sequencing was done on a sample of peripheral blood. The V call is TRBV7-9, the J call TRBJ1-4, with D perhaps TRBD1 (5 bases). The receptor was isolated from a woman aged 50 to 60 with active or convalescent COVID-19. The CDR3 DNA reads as TGTGCCAGCTCCCGCGGGACTTCGGGCGAAAAACTGTTTTTT. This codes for CASSRGTSGEKLFF.